These T cell receptor beta chains were read from a single sample in a study of human T cells and chemical hapten exposure. TCRdb re-analysed the RACE reads in MiXCR, keeping a single row per CDR3 protein. The sample yields roughly 110,000 distinct CDR3 sequences, roughly an eighth seen once. Sequences were derived from whole blood, sampled in connection with sensitization to the hapten diphenylcyclopropenone (DPC). Source of these receptors: a woman in her fifties or sixties with alopecia areata. Some clones in this sample may be carry-over from other donors' samples. Each CDR3 is given with its conserved first and last residue. D genes are given only for firm matches. Size tells how often a clone was seen (once, few, many) or the class of an expanded clone, and some rows leave it out.

TGTGCCAGCAACCACCGGGGCGGGAGCTCACCCCTCCACTTT CASNHRGGSSPLHF TRBJ1-6 NA NA TRBV28
TGCGCCAGCAGTTCAACAGGGGGGTCCTACAATGAGCAGTTCTTC CASSSTGGSYNEQFF TRBJ2-1 NA TRBD1 TRBV10-2
TGTGCCAGCAGCCCAACGGGGGGAGTAAGCGGGTACGAGCAGTACTTC CASSPTGGVSGYEQYF TRBJ2-7 few TRBD2 TRBV7-2
TGCAGCGGCCGGTTTGGCGACACCATATATTTT CSGRFGDTIYF TRBJ1-3 NA NA TRBV29-1
TGTGCCAGCTCACTCCAGTACTTGGACCAAGAGACCCAGTACTTC CASSLQYLDQETQYF TRBJ2-5 NA NA TRBV18
TGCAGTGCGCCGGGACAGGGGGATGAAAAACTGTTTTTT CSAPGQGDEKLFF TRBJ1-4 few TRBD1 TRBV20-1
TGTGTCAGCAGCTTAGGACAGGGGGCCCCCGAGCAGTACTTC CVSSLGQGAPEQYF TRBJ2-7 NA TRBD1 TRBV7-9
TGTGCCAGCAGTTACTACCCCGGGGAGCTGTTTTTT CASSYYPGELFF TRBJ2-2 few NA TRBV6-2/TRBV6-3
TGTGCCAGCAGTTTATGGGGCCGGGGGGCCCGCAATGAGCAGTTCTTC CASSLWGRGARNEQFF TRBJ2-1 NA NA TRBV28
TGTGCCAGCACACCATCTTGGGTTTCACCCCTCCACTTT CASTPSWVSPLHF TRBJ1-6 few NA TRBV2
TGTGCCAGCATGTCCGGGACAGGGACCTACGAGCAGTACTTC CASMSGTGTYEQYF TRBJ2-7 many TRBD1 TRBV7-9
TGTGCCAGCAGTTTAACCGGGGGAAAAGATACGCAGTATTTT CASSLTGGKDTQYF TRBJ2-3 NA NA TRBV12-3/TRBV12-4
TGTGCAAGTCGCTTATCCCGGGACAGGGTTGTTAACGTCCCCGAAGCTTTCTTT CASRLSRDRVVNVPEAFF TRBJ1-1 few NA TRBV12-2
TGTGCCAGCAGCTTAACGACAGGAGGAAACACCATATATTTT CASSLTTGGNTIYF TRBJ1-3 few NA TRBV7-9
TGTGCCAGCAGTTACTGGTACCAGCGGGAGAGCTCCTACGAGCAGTACTTC CASSYWYQRESSYEQYF TRBJ2-7 NA TRBD2 TRBV6-2/TRBV6-3
TGTGCCACCATCCCGGGACCCGACTCCTACGAGCAGTACTTC CATIPGPDSYEQYF TRBJ2-7 NA NA TRBV28
TGTGCCAGCACCTCAGGACAGGGGGCTTCACCCCTCCACTTT CASTSGQGASPLHF TRBJ1-6 many TRBD1 TRBV28
TGCACCCCAGTTGTGGGACTAGCGGGAGCACGGACCGGGGAGCTGTTTTTT CTPVVGLAGARTGELFF TRBJ2-2 NA TRBD2 TRBV29-1
TGTGCCAGCTTGGGCGAAACTGAAGCTTTCTTT CASLGETEAFF TRBJ1-1 many NA TRBV12-3/TRBV12-4
TGCGCCAGCAACGTCGCAGGACAGGCCTACAATGAGCAGTTCTTC CASNVAGQAYNEQFF TRBJ2-1 NA TRBD1 TRBV5-1
TGTGCCAGCTCACCGGAGACGGGGAGCAATCAGCCCCAGCATTTT CASSPETGSNQPQHF TRBJ1-5 few NA TRBV18
TGTGCCAGCGAAACGGGACAGGGCTACGAGCAGTACTTC CASETGQGYEQYF TRBJ2-7 few TRBD1 TRBV28
TGTGCCAGCAGCTTGGTACCCTACAGGGATCAGTCCCAGCATTTT CASSLVPYRDQSQHF TRBJ1-5 NA NA TRBV5-5
TGTGCCAGCAGCACTGGACAGGGGATCGGCACTGAAGCTTTCTTT CASSTGQGIGTEAFF TRBJ1-1 few TRBD1 TRBV9
TGTGCCACCAGTGATTTAGGGCGTACCTACAATGAGCAGTTCTTC CATSDLGRTYNEQFF TRBJ2-1 many NA TRBV24-1
TGTGCCAGCAGCCCTACGGGGGGGGAGCAGTACTTC CASSPTGGEQYF TRBJ2-7 many TRBD2 TRBV7-9
TGCAGTGCTAGGGGGGATCAGCCCCAGCATTTT CSARGDQPQHF TRBJ1-5 few NA TRBV20-1
TGTGCCAGCACCGCGCGGGATACGCAGTATTTT CASTARDTQYF TRBJ2-3 NA NA TRBV28
TGTGCCAGCAGCGATCCACCCGGGACTAGCGGGGGGCCGGGGAACATTCAGTACTTC CASSDPPGTSGGPGNIQYF TRBJ2-4 NA TRBD2 TRBV28
TGTGCCAGCAGTTCCCCCAGACTCCTAGCCAAAAACATTCAGTACTTC CASSSPRLLAKNIQYF TRBJ2-4 many NA TRBV28
TGCGCCAGCACCACCTCCGGGACTAGCGCAGAGACCCAGTACTTC CASTTSGTSAETQYF TRBJ2-5 NA TRBD2 TRBV5-1
TGCGCCAGCACTGTAGGACTAGCGGGCCCGCGGGAGCAGTTCTTC CASTVGLAGPREQFF TRBJ2-1 few TRBD2 TRBV10-1
TGTGCCAGCCGACAGGAAGCAGGGAACACCGGGGAGCTGTTTTTT CASRQEAGNTGELFF TRBJ2-2 many NA TRBV2
TGTGCCACCAGCAGAGACAGGGAGATTCGCTACGAGCAGTACTTC CATSRDREIRYEQYF TRBJ2-7 few NA TRBV15
TGTGCCACCAGTGATTTGGCAACTAGCGGGGTCTTCAATGAGCAGTTCTTC CATSDLATSGVFNEQFF TRBJ2-1 NA TRBD2 TRBV24-1
TGTGCCAGCAGTTACGCGGACAGGTACTATGGCTACACCTTC CASSYADRYYGYTF TRBJ1-2 few TRBD1 TRBV6-6